The source of this T cell receptor beta chain is a study of cytomegalovirus exposure and HLA in healthy donors. Per the germline V gene, CDR1 is SGHTA and CDR2 is FQGNSA. The CDR3 has 18 amino acids. The ends lost 4 bases at V and 7 bases at J; junction bases unmatched: 16. Produced via immunoSEQ multiplex PCR; TCRdb's table is partial and in-frame only. The sample includes 95,000 to 150,000 clones, under 90% of them seen just once. Study-wide results and limits: The study designated 150 to 200 TCR beta chains cytomegalovirus-associated.

As for this clone: What it binds is unknown.

The sample was PBMCs. V usage is TRBV7-2 and J usage is TRBJ2-1; the match to TRBD2 covers 10 bases. The receptor was derived from a woman aged 30 to 39 in good health and CMV-seronegative. In DNA form, the CDR3 reads TGTGCCAGCAGCTCACCGAGGGGTAGCGGGGGGAGGTGGAATGAGCAGTTCTTC. Translating gives CASSSPRGSGGRWNEQFF.